The clone carrying this TCR beta chain is medium-sized by share. Trimming took 6 bases from V and 5 from J, leaving 14 bases between them. The CDR3 is made up of 12 amino acids. Germline assignment: CDR1 DFQATT and CDR2 SNEGSKA (reference sequence). The data stem from a study of tumor and adjacent non-tumor tissue in lung cancer. The template was RNA from unsorted bulk tissue. TCRbeta libraries were built with three rounds of nested PCR, modified from ARM-PCR. TCRdb fed the multiplex PCR reads into MiXCR, producing one record per CDR3 protein. The table has over 110,000 distinct CDR3 sequences, 66% seen once; the top ten hold roughly 18%.

The specimen sequenced was lung tumor tissue. J is TRBJ2-7 and V is TRBV20-1, with D perhaps matching TRBD1 (5 bases). This sequence originates from a man aged 55 to 70 with small cell lung cancer. CDR3: CSAWQGQDEQYF. The CDR3 DNA sequence: TGCAGTGCGTGGCAGGGTCAAGACGAGCAGTACTTC.